The next 27 T cell receptor beta chains were all read from a single sample in a study of prognosis after radiotherapy for stage I lung cancer. TCR beta CDR3 amplification from genomic DNA was performed by two-round multiplex PCR. It was primers specific to each TRBV and TRBJ gene that first-round PCR used. TCRdb reprocessed the multiplex PCR reads via MiXCR and lists one record per CDR3 protein. The table has about 34,000 distinct CDR3 sequences, less than 45% seen once. The input for sequencing was PBMCs, taken before or after stereotactic body radiation therapy (not recorded which). Every receptor here comes from a donor of 50 years or more with non-small cell lung cancer.

This chain connects TRBV20-1 to TRBJ2-1, with 8 bases lining up with TRBD2. Trimming at V came to 3 bases and at J to 8 bases, leaving 9 bases not matched to a gene. In germline, CDR1 is DFQATT, CDR2 SNEGSKA (reference sequence). This CDR3 is built from 14 residues. The CDR3 nucleotides read TGCAGTGCTAGTAACCGGGAGGGCCGGCATGAGCAGTTCTTC. Translation gives CSASNREGRHEQFF.

Many counts were recorded for this clonotype. This sequence joins TRBV6-1 and TRBJ1-1, with unresolved D. The V end was cut by 6 bases, the J end by 3 bases, with 17 bases between. CDR3 length: 15 amino acids. Germline V gene lookup returns CDR1 MNHNS and CDR2 SASEGT. The CDR3 loop is CASSSSGEGHTEAFF. CDR3 DNA sequence: TGTGCCAGCAGCTCCTCTGGCGAGGGCCACACTGAAGCTTTCTTT.

This clonotype was picked up many times. This chain connects TRBV6-1 to TRBJ2-2, with a weak D call TRBD1 (5 bases). Germline lookup yields CDR1 MNHNS and CDR2 SASEGT. CDR3 length: 15 amino acids. Trimming took off 1 base at V and 1 base at J, with 7 bases between the two ends. CDR3 in amino acids: CASSEGTGNTGELFF. CDR3 nucleotide sequence: TGTGCCAGCAGTGAAGGTACAGGGAACACCGGGGAGCTGTTTTTT.

This clonotype has ten or more counts. The V and J genes are TRBV5-1 and TRBJ1-2; D is ambiguous. The CDR3 is 13 amino acids. CDR1 and CDR2 (germline): SGHRS, YFSETQ. With 4 bases removed from V and 5 bases from J, the gap between germline ends came to 12 bases. The CDR3 sequence: CASSPGSLYGYTF. The CDR3 DNA reads as TGCGCCAGCAGCCCTGGGAGCTTATATGGCTACACCTTC.

Turning to this clonotype: A much bigger clone sits one base away, suggesting this may be a read error. The chain uses TRBV7-2 and TRBJ1-5; no firm D call. This CDR3 is 12 amino acids long. The germline V gene has CDR1 SGHTA and CDR2 FQGNSA. CDR3 sequence: CASSQTPQPHHF. As DNA, the CDR3 is TGTGCCAGCAGCCAAACCCCCCAGCCCCATCATTTT.

This clonotype was picked up many times. The rearrangement joins TRBV12-3 or TRBV12-4 to TRBJ1-1; the match to TRBD1 covers 7 bases. The CDR3 contains 15 residues. V gave up 6 bases and J gave up 6 bases; unmatched junction bases: 13. Here the CDR3 reads CASSPTTGAGAEAFF. The CDR3 DNA sequence: TGTGCCAGCAGCCCTACCACAGGGGCAGGGGCTGAAGCTTTCTTT.

This clonotype was recorded many times. The V call is TRBV24-1, the J call TRBJ2-5; perhaps TRBD1 as D (5 bases). The germline V gene encodes CDR1 KGHDR and CDR2 SFDVKD. The CDR3 totals 12 residues. V was clipped by 7 bases and J by 7 bases, with 12 bases between them. Here the CDR3 DNA reads TGTGCCACCAGCGACAGTGGCATGACCCAGTACTTC. Encoded protein: CATSDSGMTQYF.

The chain uses TRBV19 and TRBJ1-2; perhaps TRBD1 as D (5 bases). Trimming stripped 3 bases from V and 3 bases from J, with 17 bases between. Germline V gene sequence: CDR1 LNHDA, CDR2 SQIVND (reference sequence). The CDR3 length is 16 residues. The CDR3 loop is CASSMIFLRDYYGYTF. In nucleotides, the CDR3 is TGTGCCAGTAGTATGATTTTTTTAAGGGACTACTATGGCTACACCTTC.

This clonotype was counted ten times or more. The V call is TRBV5-6, the J call TRBJ1-1, with D hard to call. Germline values: CDR1 SGHDT, CDR2 YYEEEE. Trimming pared 4 bases from V and 0 bases from J, leaving 13 bases between. The CDR3 has 15 amino acids. The CDR3 DNA follows: TGTGCCAGCAGCCCCGGTTTCGGGATGAACACTGAAGCTTTCTTT. Translating gives CASSPGFGMNTEAFF.

For this clonotype: At one of its ends the junction is not consistent with the germline gene, which may arise from a read error. The rearrangement links TRBV25-1 to TRBJ2-7; the D gene is possibly TRBD1 (7 bases). This CDR3 spans 15 amino acids. Germline assignment: CDR1 MGHDK and CDR2 SYGVNS. CDR3 nucleotide sequence: TGTGCCAGCATTGAAAATGCAGGGGGAGGATACGAGCAGTACTTC. Protein product: CASIENAGGGYEQYF.

For this clonotype: Given a much more abundant clone one base away, this may be a read error. This chain links TRBV12-3 or TRBV12-4 with TRBJ2-5, with TRBD2 matching 12 bases. V was clipped by 8 bases and J by 6 bases; unmatched bases: 7. The CDR3 totals 14 residues. The DNA of the CDR3 is TGTGCCAGCGTCAAGACTAGCGGGAGACAGACCCAGTACTTC. Protein sequence: CASVKTSGRQTQYF.

This clonotype occurred once. This may stem from a read error, because a much larger clone lies one nucleotide away. The V call is TRBV19, the J call TRBJ2-3, with TRBD1 identical over 8 bases. The CDR3 covers 14 residues. Germline V CDR1 and CDR2: LNHDA, SQIVND (reference sequence). The CDR3 is CAGSGQGWVDTQYF. The CDR3 bases are TGTGCCGGTAGTGGACAGGGTTGGGTAGATACGCAGTATTTT.

The CDR3 spells CASSQNRGGTYNEQFF. CDR3 nucleotide sequence: TGTGCCAGCAGCCAAAACAGAGGCGGGACCTACAATGAGCAGTTCTTC. The chain links TRBV11-3 to TRBJ2-1; D is possibly TRBD2 (6 bases). The CDR3 loop spans 16 amino acids. Germline CDR1 SGHNT, CDR2 YENEEA. Trimming took 5 bases from V and 2 from J, leaving 16 bases between them. Based on the CDR3 plus reference TRBV11-3 and TRBJ2-1, the full variable domain is EAGVVQSPRYKIIEKKQPVAFWCNPISGHNTLYWYLQNLGQGPELLIRYENEEAVDDSQLPKDRFSAERLKGVDSTLKIQPAELGDSAVYLCASSQNRGGTYNEQFFGPGTRLTVL.

Note on this clonotype: This likely came from a read error, as a far larger clone is one base away. This sequence joins TRBV6-9 and TRBJ2-2; 11 bases align to TRBD2. This CDR3 has 15 amino acids. Looked up from germline, CDR1 is MNHGY and CDR2 is SVAAGI. The CDR3 loop reads CASCSSGGNTVELFF. The CDR3 coding sequence is TGTGCCAGCTGTTCTAGCGGGGGGAACACCGTGGAGCTGTTTTTT.

This clonotype has at least ten counts. The junction and the germline gene differ at one end; a read error may be behind it. The CDR3 DNA follows: TGTGCCAGCAGTGAGGGAGCGGGGAAGCACGAACAGTACTTC. Its translation: CASSEGAGKHEQYF. The genes are TRBV2 and TRBJ2-7; 7 nucleotides agree with TRBD2. The CDR3 is 14 residues long. CDR1 is SNHLY, CDR2 FYNNEI, per germline.

This clonotype has a count of ten or more. The V call is TRBV6-2 or TRBV6-3, the J call TRBJ2-3, with D uncertain. V was pared by 0 bases and J by 6 bases, with 13 bases between. CDR3 length equals 15 residues. Germline loops: CDR1 MNHEY, CDR2 SVGEGT. The CDR3 DNA follows: TGTGCCAGCAGTTACTCTTTTTCTAGTCTCGATACGCAGTATTTT. Translating gives CASSYSFSSLDTQYF.

Many counts were recorded for this clonotype. This sequence joins TRBV11-2 and TRBJ1-5; 7 nucleotides match TRBD1. Germline V lookup: CDR1 SGHAT, CDR2 FQNNGV. CDR3 length: 14 residues. The trim removed 5 bases at V and 4 bases at J, leaving 5 bases unmatched. The CDR3 nucleotides read TGTGCCAGCAGCCCGGGACAGCTTAATCAGCCCCAGCATTTT. This encodes CASSPGQLNQPQHF.

This clonotype was counted at least ten times. The chain links TRBV30 to TRBJ2-1, with TRBD2 as a possible D gene (5 bases). The CDR3 has 12 residues. V shed 0 bases and J shed 12 bases, with 12 bases lying between them. Germline V gene lookup returns CDR1 GTSNPN and CDR2 SVGIG (reference sequence). The DNA of the CDR3 is TGTGCCTGGAGTGTACGAGGGTCCGGGCAGTTCTTC. Protein sequence: CAWSVRGSGQFF.

This clonotype showed up many times. The chain uses TRBV4-1 and TRBJ1-2; 7 bases agree with TRBD1. The CDR3 is 15 residues long. The V gene end was trimmed by 4 bases and the J gene end by 0 bases; junction bases not matched to a gene: 5. Germline loops: CDR1 MGHRA, CDR2 YSYEKL. The CDR3 coding sequence is TGCGCCAGCAGCCCGCAGGGGGGAACTAACTATGGCTACACCTTC. Its protein product is CASSPQGGTNYGYTF.

This clonotype was detected many times. The chain's CDR3 is CASTGGGRAGRTGELFF. DNA for the CDR3: TGTGCCAGCACCGGGGGGGGCAGGGCTGGCCGCACCGGGGAGCTGTTTTTT. The chain is built from TRBV5-4 and TRBJ2-2; 8 nucleotides agree with TRBD2. Germline CDR1 SGHNT, CDR2 YYREEE (reference sequence). The CDR3 contains 17 residues. The junction had 14 bases not matched to a gene; V was cut back by 6 bases and J by 4 bases.

This clonotype is classed as medium-sized. The gene calls are TRBV27 and TRBJ2-2; the D is unclear. With 0 bases removed from V and 0 bases from J, the gap between germline ends came to 11 bases. This CDR3 has 17 amino acids. Looked up from germline, CDR1 is MNHEY and CDR2 is SMNVEV (reference sequence). This chain's CDR3 is CASSLSIQVANTGELFF. The DNA for the CDR3 is TGTGCCAGCAGTTTATCGATTCAGGTCGCGAACACCGGGGAGCTGTTTTTT.

Comments on this clonotype: This may be a read error: a much more frequent sequence differs by one nucleotide. The rearrangement links TRBV7-9 to TRBJ2-5; TRBD1 matches at 7 bases. V lost 7 bases to trimming and J lost 4 bases; unmatched junction nucleotides: 9. Germline loops: CDR1 SEHNR, CDR2 FQNEAQ (reference sequence). The CDR3 is made up of 14 amino acids. In DNA form, the CDR3 reads TGTGCCAGCATCCGAGGACAGGCGGGAGAGACCCAGTACTTC. Residues: CASIRGQAGETQYF.

At least ten counts were recorded for this clonotype. The J gene is TRBJ2-5, the V gene TRBV12-3 or TRBV12-4, with no clear D. The V end was cut by 1 base, the J end by 3 bases, with 6 bases between. There are 13 residues in the CDR3. The chain's CDR3 is CASSLGQKETQYF. CDR3 coding DNA: TGTGCCAGCAGTTTAGGCCAGAAAGAGACCCAGTACTTC.

On this clonotype: One end of the junction varies from germline; a read error may be responsible. The chain is built from TRBV5-1 and TRBJ2-7, with a weak D call TRBD1 (6 bases). Germline CDR1 is SGHRS and CDR2 is YFSETQ. This CDR3 has 14 amino acids. Here the CDR3 reads CASILVSGHSEQYF. CDR3 DNA: TGCGCCAGCATCTTGGTGTCGGGACATTCCGAGCAGTACTTC.

This clonotype appeared once. The chain is built from TRBV5-1 and TRBJ2-1; TRBD2 is a possible D gene (5 bases). Deletions cut 0 bases from V and 2 bases from J, with 6 bases between. The CDR3 is 14 residues long. Looked up from germline, CDR1 is SGHRS and CDR2 is YFSETQ. The CDR3 DNA is TGCGCCAGCAGCTTGGCCGGGACCTACAATGAGCAGTTCTTC. It translates to CASSLAGTYNEQFF.

There are many counts of this clonotype. This chain uses TRBV11-2 with TRBJ2-5; D is undetermined. Looked up from germline, CDR1 is SGHAT and CDR2 is FQNNGV. V lost 3 bases to trimming and J lost 1 base, with 6 bases between them. The CDR3 runs to 13 residues. The CDR3 DNA reads TGTGCCAGCAGCTTTGGCCTCCAAGAGACCCAGTACTTC. The encoded protein is CASSFGLQETQYF.

The J gene is TRBJ1-3, the V gene TRBV20-1; D is uncertain. The CDR3 is made up of 16 amino acids. Germline CDR1 reads DFQATT; CDR2 reads SNEGSKA (reference sequence). Between the trimmed V and J ends, which lost 3 bases and 6 bases, there was a span of 21 bases. DNA of the CDR3: TGCAGTGCTAGGCCGGATGTACCCTGGTATGTAAACACCATATATTTT. Its translation: CSARPDVPWYVNTIYF.